This T cell receptor beta chain was observed in a study of OX40 agonist ivuxolimab in advanced cancers. Study in general: With a range of about 23 to 85, age averaged roughly 60 years, and 75% to 90% were male.

Concerning this clone: The antigen is not known.

The data were produced by immunoSEQ multiplex PCR, yet TCRdb's version contains in-frame clones alone and is incomplete. The data show 50,000 to 55,000 clones, about 80% seen once. CDR1 and CDR2 from the germline V gene are SQVTM and ANQGSEA. This CDR3 region has 13 residues. The V and J ends lost 4 bases and 0 bases respectively, with 9 bases between them. Findings of the study overall: Doses of 0.1 to 3.0 mg/kg were accompanied by clonal expansion of CD4+ and CD8+ blood T cells by week 6.

This clonotype originated in an adult with an advanced solid tumor such as melanoma, head and neck, liver or kidney cancer. The sequenced sample was CD4+ or CD8+ T cells sorted from blood, obtained in a trial of the OX40 agonist ivuxolimab. The V call is TRBV29-1, the J call TRBJ1-2, with D tentatively TRBD1 (5 bases). The chain's CDR3 is CSVGAGPNYGYTF. DNA for the CDR3: TGCAGCGTTGGGGCAGGGCCTAACTATGGCTACACCTTC.